These T cell receptor beta chains were read from a single sample in a study of blood T cell repertoires in COVID-19. Measured with immunoSEQ multiplex PCR; TCRdb has only the in-frame clones, and not every one. Here the sample spans about 390,000 clones, approximately 87% being singletons. Material: PBMCs or T cells enriched from blood (not recorded which). The receptors were gathered from a woman aged 45-65 years who had recovered from COVID-19. Both conserved end residues are part of each CDR3. The D gene is left open where the match is weak. The listing skips clone size in some rows; elsewhere it reads once, few, many or a size class.

J gene	V gene	clone size	D gene	CDR3 protein	CDR3 DNA
TRBJ1-2	TRBV6-5	few	-	CASREGPGGSYTF	TGTGCCAGCAGGGAGGGACCGGGAGGAAGCTACACCTTC
TRBJ2-7	TRBV5-1	-	-	CASSFPGYEQYF	TGCGCCAGCAGCTTCCCCGGGTACGAGCAGTACTTC
TRBJ1-1	TRBV10-3	-	-	CAISESSRAFF	TGTGCCATCAGTGAGTCGAGTCGAGCTTTCTTT
TRBJ2-7	TRBV19	-	TRBD2	CASSFSAGGTYEQYF	TGTGCCAGTAGTTTCTCTGCGGGGGGTACCTACGAGCAGTACTTC
TRBJ1-1	TRBV7-2	-	-	CASRPWAGVNTEAFF	TGTGCCAGCAGACCCTGGGCAGGGGTTAACACTGAAGCTTTCTTT
TRBJ2-7	TRBV5-1	-	TRBD1	CASSLEFTGTGDHEQYF	TGCGCCAGCAGCTTGGAATTCACCGGGACAGGGGACCACGAGCAGTACTTC
TRBJ1-1	TRBV12-1	-	-	CASSLATGGRDTEAFF	TGTGCCAGCAGCCTAGCAACAGGGGGTCGTGACACTGAAGCTTTCTTT
TRBJ2-6	TRBV5-1	-	-	CATKRRDTPRGSGANVLTF	TGCGCCACCAAACGCCGGGACACCCCCAGAGGCTCTGGGGCCAACGTCCTGACTTTC
TRBJ2-5	TRBV6-2/TRBV6-3	once	TRBD2	CASSEQRTSGGAIVETQYF	TGTGCCAGCAGCGAGCAAAGGACTAGCGGGGGGGCCATCGTAGAGACCCAGTACTTC
TRBJ1-5	TRBV12-3/TRBV12-4	-	-	CASRQGYQPQHF	TGTGCCAGCAGACAGGGTTACCAGCCCCAGCATTTT
TRBJ1-1	TRBV7-3	-	-	CASSLDAETEAFF	TGTGCCAGCAGCTTAGACGCGGAAACTGAAGCTTTCTTT
TRBJ2-3	TRBV7-2	-	-	CASSLESGRAGTQYF	TGTGCCAGCAGCTTAGAGTCTGGGCGGGCAGGAACGCAGTATTTT
TRBJ1-4	TRBV7-2	-	-	CASSWGRGNEKLFF	TGTGCCAGCAGCTGGGGGCGGGGGAATGAAAAACTGTTTTTT
TRBJ1-5	TRBV2	once	TRBD1	CASSGQVSSQPQHF	TGTGCCAGCAGCGGACAGGTTTCTAGCCAGCCCCAGCATTTT
TRBJ1-2	TRBV10-3	-	TRBD1	CAIRGTGKYYGYTF	TGTGCCATCAGGGGGACAGGAAAATACTATGGCTACACCTTC